These T cell receptor beta chains were read from a single sample in a study of blood T cell repertoires in COVID-19. Libraries were prepared by immunoSEQ multiplex PCR; TCRdb keeps only in-frame clonotypes and omits some of them. The data contain 210,000 or so clones, around 89% of them singletons. Source material: peripheral blood. The receptors shown here come from a man aged 30 to 45 with COVID-19, enrolled during active disease. The CDR3 runs from the conserved cysteine through the conserved F or W. A D gene is named only where the DNA matches it firmly. Clone size is given for some rows only: seen once, a few or many times, or a class if the clone is expanded.

d_gene	abundance	v_gene	len	j_gene	CDR3nt	CDR3aa
TRBD2	-	TRBV28	13	TRBJ2-7	TGTGCCAGCACCCCGGGGGGAATCGGCGAGCAGTACTTC	CASTPGGIGEQYF
-	-	TRBV7-3	16	TRBJ2-3	TGTGCCAGCAGCTTAAATTCCCGTTCTAGCACAGATACGCAGTATTTT	CASSLNSRSSTDTQYF
-	-	TRBV28	12	TRBJ1-1	TGTGCCAGCAATGCCTTCCCGGGGGTGGCTTTCTTT	CASNAFPGVAFF
-	once	TRBV7-9	13	TRBJ2-7	TGTGCCAGCAGCTTAGTTATGGACAGCGCCTTTACTTTC	CASSLVMDSAFTF
-	-	TRBV9	15	TRBJ1-3	TGTGCCAGCAGTCCTGGACAGTTCTCTGGAAACACCATATATTTT	CASSPGQFSGNTIYF
-	-	TRBV5-6	13	TRBJ1-2	TGTGCCAGCAGCGGACAGATTAACTATGGCTACACCTTC	CASSGQINYGYTF
-	-	TRBV5-4	15	TRBJ2-3	TGTGCCAGCAGCTTGGGCCCCGGGTCCACAGATACGCAGTATTTT	CASSLGPGSTDTQYF
-	-	TRBV7-8	17	TRBJ2-1	TGTGCCAGCAGCCACCAAGAGGGGGAGAGCTCCTACAATGAGCAGTTCTTC	CASSHQEGESSYNEQFF
TRBD2	-	TRBV3-1/TRBV3-2	16	TRBJ2-7	TGTGCCAGCAGCCAAGTAGGAGCGGGAGCTTTTTCCGAGCAGTACTTC	CASSQVGAGAFSEQYF
-	-	TRBV28	15	TRBJ2-1	TGTGCCAGCAGCCCATCCGGCCAGGGAAACAATGAGCAGTTCTTC	CASSPSGQGNNEQFF
-	-	TRBV2	15	TRBJ1-6	TGTGCCAGCAGTGAACGGACAGCCAATAATTCACCCCTCCACTTT	CASSERTANNSPLHF
TRBD1	-	TRBV23-1	17	TRBJ2-2	TGCGCCAGCAGTCAATCACCGGGACAGGGACTCACCGGGGAGCTGTTTTTT	CASSQSPGQGLTGELFF
-	-	TRBV12-5	14	TRBJ1-2	TGTGCTAGTGGTTTGGAGGGGGTAGACTATGGCTACACCTTC	CASGLEGVDYGYTF
-	-	TRBV5-1	14	TRBJ2-2	TGCGCCAGCAGCTTCCCACAGGGAACCGGGGAGCTGTTTTTT	CASSFPQGTGELFF
TRBD1	-	TRBV5-5	15	TRBJ1-3	TGTGCCAGCAGCTTCGGACAGGGCTCTGGAAACACCATATATTTT	CASSFGQGSGNTIYF
-	-	TRBV4-3	20	TRBJ2-1	TGCGCCAGCAGCCTAAGACTGTCATTGGCTAGCTCTATTTCCTACAATGAGCAGTTCTTC	CASSLRLSLASSISYNEQFF
-	-	TRBV29-1	14	TRBJ2-5	TGCAGCGTTGAATTTTGGACTGACCAAGAGACCCAGTACTTC	CSVEFWTDQETQYF
-	-	TRBV9	14	TRBJ2-1	TGTGCCAGCAGCGTAGGCGACTCCTACAATGAGCAGTTCTTC	CASSVGDSYNEQFF
TRBD1	-	TRBV3-1/TRBV3-2	13	TRBJ1-4	TGTGCCAGCAGCCGGACAGGGAATGAAAAACTGTTTTTT	CASSRTGNEKLFF
-	-	TRBV7-3	15	TRBJ1-1	TGTGCCAGCAGCTTAATGGGGGACTTGAACACTGAAGCTTTCTTT	CASSLMGDLNTEAFF
-	-	TRBV4-3	17	TRBJ2-6	TGCGCCAGCAGCCAAGATTTGAGGACAACTGGGGCCAACGTCCTGACTTTC	CASSQDLRTTGANVLTF